This T cell receptor (beta chain) was identified in a study of T cell repertoires in cytomegalovirus infection. TCRdb re-derived calls from the reads in MiXCR, one entry per CDR3 protein. This table has around 750,000 distinct CDR3 sequences, about 33% appearing once. Many counts were recorded for this clonotype. Antigen specificity is unknown. CDR3 size: 15 residues. V was clipped by 3 bases and J by 3 bases, with 11 bases between them. The TCR comes from a human donor in good health (CMV status not recorded). Some clones in this sample may be carry-over from other donors' samples. The sequencing used cultured CD8+ T cells from PBMCs, collected from culture after CMV antigen stimulation. The chain couples TRBV12-3 or TRBV12-4 to TRBJ1-4; perhaps TRBD1 as D (6 bases). In nucleotides, the CDR3 is TGTGCCAGCAGTTTGACAGGACTTGCTAATGAAAAACTGTTTTTT. Its translation: CASSLTGLANEKLFF.